This note documents a single T cell receptor (beta chain) sequence. Its specificity is not known. The entry originates in a study of cytomegalovirus exposure and HLA in healthy donors. Study-wide context: Ancestry clustering placed 81% of approximately 370 genotyped donors in the Caucasian-associated cluster. The study, taken as a whole, reports: Most CMV-associated TCR beta chains appeared HLA-restricted in a later analysis. Confirmation was obtained in vitro that three CMV-associated chains are specific for CMV antigens.

Use of 60 Vbeta and 13 Jbeta primers characterized the PCR. Assay used: immunoSEQ multiplex PCR; TCRdb lists only in-frame clones, some missing. The data show approximately 120,000 clones, 75% to 90% seen once. The sequence derives from a woman in her twenties or thirties in good health and CMV-seropositive. Sequencing was done on a sample of PBMCs.

Here the CDR3 reads CASSSPTSGKHEQYF. Written as DNA, the CDR3 is TGTGCCAGCAGTTCCCCCACTAGCGGGAAACACGAGCAGTACTTC. The chain recombines TRBV28 with TRBJ2-7, with TRBD2 identical over 10 bases. This CDR3 is built from 15 residues. Germline V gene data show CDR1 as MDHEN and CDR2 as SYDVKM. Trimming took 4 bases from V and 5 from J; bases not matched to a gene: 8.